The clone carrying this T cell receptor (beta chain) appeared many times. Its antigen is undetermined. Patients picked for sequencing had shown CD8+CD57+ cell expansion detected by flow cytometry. The TCR beta profiling, which covered VDJ combination and CDR3 sequence, was carried out using genomic DNA as the template. TCRdb analysed the reads with MiXCR anew, one entry per CDR3 protein. Of some 120,000 distinct CDR3 sequences in the sample, approximately 40% were seen once. CDR1 is SNHLY, CDR2 FYNNEI, per germline. The V segment lost 3 bases and the J segment 6 bases; nucleotides outside the gene matches: 19. The CDR3 consists of 19 residues. This record comes from a study of CD8+CD57+ T cells in acquired aplastic anemia. Study results and caveats: Overlap between patients and controls comprised roughly 30 CD8+ CDR3 sequences.

The chain uses TRBV2 and TRBJ2-1; 8 bases are shared with TRBD1. The sequence derives from a human donor with aplastic anemia. Sequencing input: sorted CD4+, CD8+, or CD8+CD57+ T cells (not recorded which) from PBMCs. CDR3 protein: CASSEGSGWGGQGRNEQFF. CDR3 nucleotide sequence: TGTGCCAGCAGTGAGGGGTCCGGCTGGGGTGGACAGGGTCGCAATGAGCAGTTCTTC.